Shown below are 31 T cell receptor beta chains from a single sample sequenced in a study of cytomegalovirus exposure and HLA in healthy donors. Primers included in the PCR were 60 Vbeta and 13 Jbeta primers. TCRdb's table, derived via immunoSEQ multiplex PCR, lists solely in-frame clones and lacks some. The sample includes about 130,000 clones, 75% to 85% of them seen just once. The sequenced material came from PBMCs. The origin of the receptors is a man aged 45-65 years in good health and CMV-seronegative.

This clone was observed a few times. The chain uses TRBV4-3 and TRBJ1-5; weak D call: TRBD1 (5 bases). This CDR3 spans 15 amino acids. Trimming left V 2 bases short and J 4 bases short, with 12 bases between. Germline CDR1 reads LGHNA; CDR2 reads YSLEER. The CDR3 DNA reads TGCGCCAGCAGCCAACATCAGGGTAATAATCAGCCCCAGCATTTT. Encoded protein: CASSQHQGNNQPQHF.

The rearrangement links TRBV29-1 to TRBJ2-2; TRBD2 matches at 8 bases. Germline CDR1 and CDR2: SQVTM and ANQGSEA. The CDR3 consists of 13 residues. V dropped 7 bases and J dropped 10; count of bases not matched to a gene: 11. In DNA form, the CDR3 reads TGCAGCGCTGGGCACGAGACTAGCGAGGAGCTGTTTTTT. Its translation is CSAGHETSEELFF.

The J gene is TRBJ1-1, the V gene TRBV4-1, with TRBD1 identical over 7 bases. This CDR3 comprises 14 residues. The germline V gene encodes CDR1 MGHRA and CDR2 YSYEKL. The V and J ends lost 5 bases and 1 base, in that order; junction bases with no gene match: 4. CDR3 sequence reads: CASSYRGGNTEAFF. CDR3 nucleotide sequence: TGCGCCAGCAGCTACAGGGGCGGGAACACTGAAGCTTTCTTT.

The rearrangement joins TRBV6-6 to TRBJ1-4; tentative D call: TRBD1 (6 bases). This CDR3 contains 15 residues. Between the trimmed V and J ends, which lost 5 bases and 2 bases, there was a span of 12 bases. Germline CDR1 and CDR2: MNHNY and SVGAGI (reference sequence). The CDR3 region is CASSPPQGTNEKLFF. The CDR3 region has the DNA TGTGCCAGCAGTCCCCCACAGGGCACTAATGAAAAACTGTTTTTT.

This chain joins TRBV9 and TRBJ1-4, with D possibly being TRBD1 (5 bases). CDR1 is SGDLS and CDR2 is YYNGEE in the germline V gene. The CDR3 runs to 15 residues. V lost 0 bases, J lost 5 bases, and 11 bases lay in between. CDR3 in DNA: TGTGCCAGCAGCGTAGCGGGGGGAGGAAATGAAAAACTGTTTTTT. Its protein is CASSVAGGGNEKLFF.

The V call is TRBV21-1, the J call TRBJ1-6. TRBV21-1 is termed a pseudogene. The CDR3 runs 14 residues. CDR3 nucleotide sequence: TGTGCCAGCAGTCTCGGGGTAGAGTGGTCACCCCTCCACTTT. It translates to CASSLGVEWSPLHF.

This clone was found once. The V call is TRBV14, the J call TRBJ1-2; 10 bases are a match to TRBD1. This CDR3 comprises 13 residues. The V gene end was trimmed by 5 bases and the J gene end by 7 bases; junction bases not matched to a gene: 4. Germline V gives CDR1 SGHDN, CDR2 FVKESK. CDR3 region: CASSGGTGAGYTF. CDR3 nucleotide sequence: TGTGCCAGCAGCGGGGGGACAGGGGCTGGCTACACCTTC.

This rearrangement joins TRBV19 to TRBJ1-6; the match to TRBD1 covers 8 bases. The CDR3 spans 16 residues. After removal of 3 bases from V and 3 bases from J, the junction contained 4 bases not matched to a gene. CDR1 is LNHDA and CDR2 is SQIVND in the germline V gene (reference sequence). The CDR3 spells CASSIATGVYNSPLHF. The CDR3 DNA reads TGTGCCAGTAGTATTGCGACAGGGGTCTATAATTCACCCCTCCACTTT.

The chain carries TRBV6-1 and TRBJ1-5, with 7 bases aligning to TRBD1. CDR1 is MNHNS and CDR2 is SASEGT in the germline V gene. This CDR3 contains 16 residues. Losses at the gene ends were 2 bases for V and 2 bases for J; bases not matched to a gene: 6. The CDR3 region has the DNA TGTGCCAGCAGTGAAACAGGGGCTTATGGCAATCAGCCCCAGCATTTT. Translation: CASSETGAYGNQPQHF.

The V and J genes are TRBV7-2 and TRBJ1-4; D not certain. The CDR3 has 15 amino acids. The V and J ends lost 1 base and 3 bases respectively, with 9 bases between them. Germline values: CDR1 SGHTA, CDR2 FQGNSA. CDR3 protein: CASSLVGQSNEKLFF. In DNA, the CDR3 is TGTGCCAGCAGCTTAGTTGGGCAGTCTAATGAAAAACTGTTTTTT.

This chain links TRBV5-1 with TRBJ2-7, with 12 bases aligning to TRBD1. After removal of 7 bases from V and 2 bases from J, the junction contained 4 bases not matched to a gene. Germline V lookup: CDR1 SGHRS, CDR2 YFSETQ. The CDR3 is 14 residues long. CDR3 bases: TGCGCCAGCTGCCGGGACAGGGGGCCCTACGAGCAGTACTTC. Translating gives CASCRDRGPYEQYF. Drawing the rest from reference TRBV5-1 and TRBJ2-7, the complete variable domain is KAGVTQTPRYLIKTRGQQVTLSCSPISGHRSVSWYQQTPGQGLQFLFEYFSETQRNKGNFPGRFSGRQFSNSRSEMNVSTLELGDSALYLCASCRDRGPYEQYFGPGTRLTVT.

V is TRBV5-4 and J is TRBJ1-2; 7 nucleotides align to TRBD1. The CDR3 length is 15 residues. The V gene end was trimmed by 1 base and the J gene end by 2 bases; junction bases not matched to a gene: 5. Per germline, CDR1 SGHNT and CDR2 YYREEE (reference sequence). The CDR3 sequence: CASSLLGGENYGYTF. The DNA of the CDR3 is TGTGCCAGCAGCTTGTTAGGGGGCGAAAACTATGGCTACACCTTC.

The J gene is TRBJ2-1, the V gene TRBV4-2; 8 bases map to TRBD2. The CDR3 consists of 14 residues. Germline V gene data show CDR1 as LGHNA and CDR2 as YNFKEQ. V lost 4 bases, J lost 9 bases, and 8 bases stayed unmatched. CDR3 DNA: TGTGCCAGCAGCCTGGGACTAGAGGTTCTTGAGCAGTTCTTC. Protein sequence: CASSLGLEVLEQFF.

This chain joins TRBV5-8 and TRBJ2-1; 7 bases fit TRBD1. CDR3 length: 16 residues. J lost 0 bases, V lost 7 bases, and 10 bases had no gene match. Germline lookup yields CDR1 SGHTS and CDR2 YDEGEE. The CDR3 reads CASGPMGDSSYNEQFF. CDR3 bases: TGTGCCAGCGGACCTATGGGGGACAGCTCCTACAATGAGCAGTTCTTC.

This chain joins TRBV4-3 and TRBJ1-2, with D maybe TRBD1 (5 bases). Trimming left V 0 bases short and J 7 bases short, with 21 bases between. Germline CDR1 reads LGHNA; CDR2 reads YSLEER. The CDR3 loop spans 17 amino acids. CDR3 in DNA: TGCGCCAGCAGCCAAGATATCAAGACAGCCACTCTGCGTGGCTACACCTTC. Amino acids: CASSQDIKTATLRGYTF.

Only one count was recorded for this clone. This rearrangement joins TRBV6-5 to TRBJ1-5, with 7 positions matching TRBD1. The germline CDR1 and CDR2 sequences are MNHEY and SVGAGI. The CDR3 runs to 14 residues. The J segment lost 5 bases and the V segment lost 6 bases, leaving 7 bases of the junction unmatched. DNA of the CDR3: TGTGCCAGCAGAGACAGGGCAACGCATCAGCCCCAGCATTTT. Amino acid sequence: CASRDRATHQPQHF.

The chain recombines TRBV7-8 with TRBJ2-3; D is possibly TRBD2 (7 bases). Germline V gives CDR1 SGHVS, CDR2 FQNEAQ. The CDR3 loop spans 16 amino acids. V lost 5 bases to trimming and J lost 0 bases, with 15 bases between them. The CDR3 is CASSPRGGTSTDTQYF. The CDR3 DNA reads TGTGCCAGCAGCCCGAGGGGGGGAACTAGCACAGATACGCAGTATTTT. The full variable domain, in which reference TRBV7-8 and TRBJ2-3 provide the parts outside the CDR3, is GAGVSQSPRYKVAKRGQDVALRCDPISGHVSLFWYQQALGQGPEFLTYFQNEAQLDKSGLPSDRFFAERPEGSVSTLKIQRTQQEDSAVYLCASSPRGGTSTDTQYFGPGTRLTVL.

V and J are TRBV6-5 and TRBJ2-2; the match to TRBD2 covers 7 bases. The CDR3 is made up of 15 amino acids. In germline, CDR1 is MNHEY, CDR2 SVGAGI. V lost 7 bases to trimming and J lost 4 bases; unmatched junction nucleotides: 9. The CDR3 DNA reads as TGTGCCAGCAAAGGGACGAGGACTAGCACCGGGGAGCTGTTTTTT. Amino acid sequence: CASKGTRTSTGELFF.

The chain has TRBV18 and TRBJ2-7; 7 positions match TRBD1. This CDR3 contains 15 residues. The V gene end was trimmed by 1 base and the J gene end by 3 bases; junction bases not matched to a gene: 6. Germline V gene sequence: CDR1 KGHSH, CDR2 LQKENI. CDR3 loop: CASSPREGQSYEQYF. The CDR3 DNA is TGTGCCAGCTCACCACGTGAGGGACAGAGCTACGAGCAGTACTTC.

V is TRBV7-9 and J is TRBJ1-6; tentative D call: TRBD1 (5 bases). The CDR3 is 14 residues long. The germline gives CDR1 SEHNR, CDR2 FQNEAQ (reference sequence). The germline V and J ends were trimmed by 1 base and 11 bases, with 12 bases remaining between them. The CDR3 nucleotides are TGTGCCAGCAGCTTAGGTTCAAGGGGTCCACCCCTCCACTTT. This sequence encodes CASSLGSRGPPLHF.

J is TRBJ2-7 and V is TRBV7-9; D unresolved. The germline gives CDR1 SEHNR, CDR2 FQNEAQ (reference sequence). This CDR3 is built from 13 residues. V lost 1 base and J 4 bases, leaving 8 bases between the germline ends. Here the CDR3 DNA reads TGTGCCAGCAGCTTAGGTCAATTTTACGAGCAGTACTTC. It specifies CASSLGQFYEQYF.

The V and J genes are TRBV5-6 and TRBJ2-3; D gene ambiguous. V lost 0 bases and J 1 base, leaving 15 bases between the germline ends. Germline V gene data show CDR1 as SGHDT and CDR2 as YYEEEE. The CDR3 consists of 17 residues. CDR3 amino acids: CASSLGSLETRTDTQYF. The CDR3 DNA reads TGTGCCAGCAGCTTGGGGTCGCTCGAAACACGCACAGATACGCAGTATTTT.

The rearrangement joins TRBV6-1 to TRBJ1-5; TRBD1 is a possible D gene (6 bases). The germline V gene has CDR1 MNHNS and CDR2 SASEGT. This CDR3 region has 14 residues. Trimming left V 3 bases short and J 7 bases short, with 13 bases between. The CDR3, as DNA: TGTGCCAGCAGTGACAGGGGTCTACGGCAGCCCCAGCATTTT. It codes for CASSDRGLRQPQHF.

The rearrangement uses TRBV4-1 and TRBJ2-3; D is perhaps TRBD2 (6 bases). Germline V gene data show CDR1 as MGHRA and CDR2 as YSYEKL. The CDR3 is 16 residues long. Trimming shortened V by 3 bases and J by 0 bases, and 13 bases separated the two germline ends. The DNA of the CDR3 is TGCGCCAGCAGCCACCGGCGGGGTGCTAGCACAGATACGCAGTATTTT. It translates to CASSHRRGASTDTQYF.

This clone is a singleton in its sample. The genes are TRBV20-1 and TRBJ2-3; D not certain. The CDR3 consists of 10 residues. CDR1 is DFQATT and CDR2 is SNEGSKA in the germline V gene (reference sequence). V was pared by 6 bases and J by 2 bases, with 3 bases between. CDR3 sequence (DNA): TGCAGTGCAGCCACAGATACGCAGTATTTT. Translating gives CSAATDTQYF.

V gene TRBV4-2 combines with J gene TRBJ1-6, with D maybe TRBD1 (5 bases). V lost 4 bases to trimming and J lost 4 bases, with 14 bases between them. Germline CDR1 is LGHNA and CDR2 is YNFKEQ. The CDR3 runs 16 residues. The CDR3 nucleotides read TGTGCCAGCAGCCCAGCACAGGCAAATTATAATTCACCCCTCCACTTT. Protein product: CASSPAQANYNSPLHF.

The V call is TRBV7-3, the J call TRBJ2-7, with 7 bases fitting TRBD1. This CDR3 is 15 amino acids long. With 5 bases clipped from V and 3 bases from J, the junction kept 10 bases outside the gene matches. Germline V gives CDR1 SGHTA, CDR2 FQGTGA. The CDR3 DNA follows: TGTGCCAGCAGCATAAAACCGGGACAGAACTACGAGCAGTACTTC. The encoded protein is CASSIKPGQNYEQYF. The full variable domain, its missing parts supplied by reference TRBV7-3 and TRBJ2-7, is GAGVSQTPSNKVTEKGKYVELRCDPISGHTALYWYRQSLGQGPEFLIYFQGTGAADDSGLPNDRFFAVRPEGSVSTLKIQRTERGDSAVYLCASSIKPGQNYEQYFGPGTRLTVT.

This clone appeared a few times. V and J are TRBV13 and TRBJ2-7; D perhaps matches TRBD2 (6 bases). The CDR3 totals 15 residues. The V end was cut by 5 bases, the J end by 3 bases, with 17 bases between. Germline values: CDR1 PRHDT, CDR2 FYEKMQ (reference sequence). CDR3 residues: CASSPGGGLLYEQYF. DNA of the CDR3: TGTGCCAGCAGCCCCGGGGGAGGTCTCCTCTACGAGCAGTACTTC.

The chain has TRBV9 and TRBJ1-1, with 7 bases lining up with TRBD1. CDR3 length: 16 amino acids. Per germline, CDR1 SGDLS and CDR2 YYNGEE. The V segment lost 4 bases and the J segment 0 bases; nucleotides outside the gene matches: 9. DNA for the CDR3: TGTGCCAGCAGCAACTTACCGGGACAGTTGAACACTGAAGCTTTCTTT. Protein product: CASSNLPGQLNTEAFF.

Only a few counts were recorded for this clone. The CDR3 bases are TGTGCCAGTAGTATGGGGGGGGAAGCCCAAATGAAAAAACTGTTTTTT. Translating gives CASSMGGEAQMKKLFF. The gene calls are TRBV19 and TRBJ1-4; perhaps TRBD1 as D (5 bases). V lost 3 bases to trimming and J lost 9 bases, with 20 bases between them. The germline V gene encodes CDR1 LNHDA and CDR2 SQIVND (reference sequence). The CDR3 contains 16 residues.

This chain connects TRBV27 to TRBJ2-1; 8 nucleotides agree with TRBD1. Germline trimming cut 2 bases from V and 10 bases from J; bases unmatched to any gene: 10. The length of the CDR3 is 15 residues. Germline V CDR1 and CDR2: MNHEY, SMNVEV (reference sequence). The CDR3 spells CASSLPPGGNGEQFF. In DNA, the CDR3 is TGTGCCAGCAGTTTACCCCCAGGGGGCAATGGGGAGCAGTTCTTC.